The present entry profiles one TCR beta chain with its context. This sample was taken from a study of blood T cell repertoires in COVID-19. As for the study in general: Nucleic acid was either cDNA or gDNA, and it came from T cells, B-cell-depleted T cells, or PBMCs.

The germline V gene encodes CDR1 KGHDR and CDR2 SFDVKD. V was shortened by 3 bases and J by 6 bases, with 9 bases between the two germline ends. The CDR3 totals 13 residues. Original processing notes: It was from reference gene primer amplification that nucleated cell counts were estimated. The protocol was immunoSEQ multiplex PCR, while the TCRdb copy is restricted to in-frame clones and leaves out a portion. D and trimming come from the DNA, and the V and J calls and clone size come from that table. The data hold 60,000 to 80,000 clones, with about 87% observed a single time. The sequence came from a woman in her 70s with acute or convalescent COVID-19. The sample was peripheral blood. V gene TRBV24-1 combines with J gene TRBJ2-3, with a weak D call TRBD1 (5 bases). The CDR3 DNA is TGTGCCACCAGTGATCGGACATATGATACGCAGTATTTT. Translated, it gives CATSDRTYDTQYF.